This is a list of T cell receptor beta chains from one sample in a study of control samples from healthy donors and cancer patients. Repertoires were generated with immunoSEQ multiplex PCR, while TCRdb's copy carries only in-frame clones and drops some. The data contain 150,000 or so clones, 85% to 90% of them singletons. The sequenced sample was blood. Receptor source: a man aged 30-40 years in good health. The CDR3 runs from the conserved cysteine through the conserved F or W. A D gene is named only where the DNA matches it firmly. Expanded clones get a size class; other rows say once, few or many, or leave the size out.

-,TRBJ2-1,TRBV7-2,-,TGTGCCAGCAGCTTATCTAGCTCCTACAATGAGCAGTTCTTC,CASSLSSSYNEQFF
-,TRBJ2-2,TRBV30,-,TGTGCCTGGGGCCCCTCTGGCGGGGAGCTGTTTTTT,CAWGPSGGELFF
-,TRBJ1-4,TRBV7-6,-,TGTGCCAGCAGCTTCGGACAGCCAGGCTCGGTGTTTTTT,CASSFGQPGSVFF
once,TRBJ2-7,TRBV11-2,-,TGTGCCAGCAGGCGAGTCACAGGGCAGGGTTTATACGAGCAGTACTTC,CASRRVTGQGLYEQYF
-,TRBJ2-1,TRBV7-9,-,TGTGCCAGCAGCTTCCACAATGAGCAGTTCTTC,CASSFHNEQFF
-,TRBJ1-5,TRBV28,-,TGTGCCAGCAGTTTCCTGGACAGTGTGCTCGACCAGCCCCAGCATTTT,CASSFLDSVLDQPQHF
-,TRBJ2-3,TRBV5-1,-,TGCGCCAGCAGCCAAACAGGAATCGCTAGCACAGATACGCAGTATTTT,CASSQTGIASTDTQYF
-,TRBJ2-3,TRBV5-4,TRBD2,TGTGCCAGCAGCCACGGCTACGCTAGGCTAGCGGGGGGAGATACGCAGTATTTT,CASSHGYARLAGGDTQYF
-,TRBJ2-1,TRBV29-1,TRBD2,TGCAGCGTTGGCGGGAGAATAACCTACAATGAGCAGTTCTTC,CSVGGRITYNEQFF
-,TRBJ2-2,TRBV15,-,TGTGCCACCAGCAGAGATATAGGCAGGAATAGGGGGGAGCTGTTTTTT,CATSRDIGRNRGELFF
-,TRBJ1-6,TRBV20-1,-,TGCAGTGCTAGTTCCAATTCACCCCTCCACTTT,CSASSNSPLHF
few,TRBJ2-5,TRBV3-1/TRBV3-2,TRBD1,TGTGCCAGCAGGGGGACAGGGTTGAAAGAGACCCAGTACTTC,CASRGTGLKETQYF
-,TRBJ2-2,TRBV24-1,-,TGTGCCACCAGTGAGCGGGCCGACACCGGGGAGCTGTTTTTT,CATSERADTGELFF
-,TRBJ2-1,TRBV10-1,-,TGCGCCAGCATCCTCCGGGACAATGAGCAGTTCTTC,CASILRDNEQFF
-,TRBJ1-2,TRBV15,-,TGTGCCACCAGCAGAGTCAGGGGAGATGCGAACTATGGCTACACCTTC,CATSRVRGDANYGYTF
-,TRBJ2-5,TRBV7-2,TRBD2,TGTGCCAGCAGCTTAGTGGGCGGGGGGCAAGAGACCCAGTACTTC,CASSLVGGGQETQYF
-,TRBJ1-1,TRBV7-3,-,TGTGCCAGCACCTTGGGGCTGGGGACTGAAGCTTTCTTT,CASTLGLGTEAFF
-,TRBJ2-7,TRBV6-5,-,TGTGCCAGCAGTTACGGTACTACCTACCCCTACGAGCAGTACTTC,CASSYGTTYPYEQYF
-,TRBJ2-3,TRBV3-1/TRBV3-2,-,TGTGCCAGCAGCCAAGATCTGCTCACAGATACGCAGTATTTT,CASSQDLLTDTQYF
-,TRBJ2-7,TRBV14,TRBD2,TGTGCCAGCAATAAGGATGGCGGGAGGGCCCAGCGGAGCGAGCAGTACTTC,CASNKDGGRAQRSEQYF
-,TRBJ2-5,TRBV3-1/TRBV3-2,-,TGTGCCAGCAGCCAAGAGGCCCGGGACAACTACCAAGAGACCCAGTACTTC,CASSQEARDNYQETQYF
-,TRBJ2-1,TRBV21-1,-,TGTGCCAGCAGCCCTACTGTTAGCTCCTACAATGAGCAGTTCTTC,CASSPTVSSYNEQFF
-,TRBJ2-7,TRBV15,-,TGTGCCACCAGCAGAGATGGACCTAACTACGAGCAGTACTTC,CATSRDGPNYEQYF
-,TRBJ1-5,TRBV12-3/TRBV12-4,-,TGTGCCAGCAGTTCGGGGAGCAATCAGCCCCAGCATTTT,CASSSGSNQPQHF
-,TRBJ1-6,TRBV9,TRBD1,TGTGCCAGCAGCCTCCGGGACAGGACATTTTCACCCCTCCACTTT,CASSLRDRTFSPLHF
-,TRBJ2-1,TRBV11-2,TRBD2,TGTGCCAGCAGCTCGATAGCGGGGGGGTCTGTTGAGCAGTTCTTC,CASSSIAGGSVEQFF
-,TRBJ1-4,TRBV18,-,TGTGCCAGCTCACCGAGGCAGCCATTAAAGGAAAAACTGTTTTTT,CASSPRQPLKEKLFF
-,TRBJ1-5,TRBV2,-,TGTGCCAGCTCACCGGCCTACAATCAGCCCCAGCATTTT,CASSPAYNQPQHF
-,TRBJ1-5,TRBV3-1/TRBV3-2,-,TGTGCCAGCAGCCCCGGCGACACCTTTAGCAATCAGCCCCAGCATTTT,CASSPGDTFSNQPQHF
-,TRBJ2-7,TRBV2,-,TGTGCCAGCAGGTTGGGGGGCCTGGGGGAGCAGTACTTC,CASRLGGLGEQYF
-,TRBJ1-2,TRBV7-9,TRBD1,TGTGCCAGCAGGGGGACAGACAGCGGCTACACCTTC,CASRGTDSGYTF
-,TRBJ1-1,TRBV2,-,TGTGCCAGCAGTGTAGCTGAGGAGAACACTGAAGCTTTCTTT,CASSVAEENTEAFF
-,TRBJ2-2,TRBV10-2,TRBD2,TGCGCCAGTACATTAGCGGGGGGGCCGAACACCGGGGAGCTGTTTTTT,CASTLAGGPNTGELFF
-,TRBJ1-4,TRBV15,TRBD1,TGTGCCACCAGCAGAGAACGGGACAGGGGAGGTGAAAAACTGTTTTTT,CATSRERDRGGEKLFF
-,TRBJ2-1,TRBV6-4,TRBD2,TGTGCCAGCAGTCCCTCCCGGGAGGCCCTCAATGAGCAGTTCTTC,CASSPSREALNEQFF
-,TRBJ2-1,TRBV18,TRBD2,TGTGCCAGCTCACCTGGACTAGCGGGAGGGCCTCGGGTCAATGAGCAGTTCTTC,CASSPGLAGGPRVNEQFF
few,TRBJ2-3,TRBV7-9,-,TGTGCCAGCAGCGATAGGGGAAGCACAGATACGCAGTATTTT,CASSDRGSTDTQYF
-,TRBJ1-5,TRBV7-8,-,TGTGCCAGCAGCTTACCGGGGACGGGCAATCAGCCCCAGCATTTT,CASSLPGTGNQPQHF
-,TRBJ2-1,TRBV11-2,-,TGTGCCAGCAGCTGGAGAGAACTGGGACTGCGCCTCAATGAGCAGTTCTTC,CASSWRELGLRLNEQFF
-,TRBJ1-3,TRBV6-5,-,TGTGCCAGCGGCGCGGGGGACAGAAACACCATATATTTT,CASGAGDRNTIYF
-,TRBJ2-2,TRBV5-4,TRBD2,TGTGCCAGCAGCGTCCTTACTAGCGGGAGGAACACCGGGGAGCTGTTTTTT,CASSVLTSGRNTGELFF
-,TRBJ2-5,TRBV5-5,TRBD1,TGTGCCAGCAGCCTGGGACAGCCCGTAGGGACCCAGTACTTC,CASSLGQPVGTQYF
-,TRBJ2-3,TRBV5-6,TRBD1,TGTGCCAGCAGTCGACAGGGCCCAGATACGCAGTATTTT,CASSRQGPDTQYF
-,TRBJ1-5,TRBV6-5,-,TGTGCCAGCAGCCTAACGGGGTACAATCAGCCCCAGCATTTT,CASSLTGYNQPQHF
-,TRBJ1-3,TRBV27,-,TGTGCCAGCAGTTTCAGTTTTAGTGGGGACACAAACTCTGGAAACACCATATATTTT,CASSFSFSGDTNSGNTIYF
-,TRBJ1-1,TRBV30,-,TGTGCCTGGAGTGTACTCTTGAACACTGAAGCTTTCTTT,CAWSVLLNTEAFF
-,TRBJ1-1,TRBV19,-,TGTGCCAGTATCAACCGGGGGCGGAACACTGAAGCTTTCTTT,CASINRGRNTEAFF
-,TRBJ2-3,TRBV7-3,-,TGTGCCAGCAGCTTACTTCCTACTCACACAGATACGCAGTATTTT,CASSLLPTHTDTQYF
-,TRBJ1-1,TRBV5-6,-,TGTGCCAGCAGCTTGTTTGCACCTGGGCGGCATGAAGCTTTCTTT,CASSLFAPGRHEAFF
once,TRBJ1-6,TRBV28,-,TGTGCCAGCAGGCTCCAGGGCGACTCACCCCTCCACTTT,CASRLQGDSPLHF
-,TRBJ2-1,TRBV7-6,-,TGTGCCAGCAGCTTAGCGGGGCCCACCTACAATGAGCAGTTCTTC,CASSLAGPTYNEQFF
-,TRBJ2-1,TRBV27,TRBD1,TGTGCCAGCAGTCCTCCGGGACAGGGGAGAAATGAGCAGTTCTTC,CASSPPGQGRNEQFF
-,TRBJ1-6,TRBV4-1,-,TGCGCCAGCAGCCAAGTAGGGGGAGTTTATTCACCCCTCCACTTT,CASSQVGGVYSPLHF
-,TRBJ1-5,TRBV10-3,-,TGTGCCATCAGTGGGACAGAGGGGAATCAGCCCCAGCATTTT,CAISGTEGNQPQHF
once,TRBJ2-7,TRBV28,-,TGTGCCAGCAGTTCCCCGGGCTACGAGCAGTACTTC,CASSSPGYEQYF
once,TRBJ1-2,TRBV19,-,TGTGCCAGCAAGGGACGGAACTATGGCTACACCTTC,CASKGRNYGYTF
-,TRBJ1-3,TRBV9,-,TGTGCCAGCAGCGTCGGACAGACTTTCTCTGGAAACACCATATATTTT,CASSVGQTFSGNTIYF
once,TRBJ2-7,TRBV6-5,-,TGTGCCAGCAGTTACTTTCAGGGGAGCTACGAGCAGTACTTC,CASSYFQGSYEQYF
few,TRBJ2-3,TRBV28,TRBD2,TGTGCCAGCAGTCCACCGACTAGCGGAAGCACAGATACGCAGTATTTT,CASSPPTSGSTDTQYF
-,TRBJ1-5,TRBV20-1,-,TGCAGTGCTAGTTCAGGGAATAGGGGCCCTAATCAGCCCCAGCATTTT,CSASSGNRGPNQPQHF